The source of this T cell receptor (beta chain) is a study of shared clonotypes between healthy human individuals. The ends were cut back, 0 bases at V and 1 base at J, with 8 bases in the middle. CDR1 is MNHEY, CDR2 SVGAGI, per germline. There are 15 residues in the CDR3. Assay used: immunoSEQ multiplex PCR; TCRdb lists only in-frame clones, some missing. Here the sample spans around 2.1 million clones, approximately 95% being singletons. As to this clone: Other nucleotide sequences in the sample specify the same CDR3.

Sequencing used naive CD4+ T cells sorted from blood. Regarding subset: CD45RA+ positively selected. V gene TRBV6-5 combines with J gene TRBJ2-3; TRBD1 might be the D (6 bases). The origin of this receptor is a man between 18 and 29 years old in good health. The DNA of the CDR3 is TGTGCCAGCAGTTACTCGGCAGGGGGCACAGATACGCAGTATTTT. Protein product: CASSYSAGGTDTQYF.